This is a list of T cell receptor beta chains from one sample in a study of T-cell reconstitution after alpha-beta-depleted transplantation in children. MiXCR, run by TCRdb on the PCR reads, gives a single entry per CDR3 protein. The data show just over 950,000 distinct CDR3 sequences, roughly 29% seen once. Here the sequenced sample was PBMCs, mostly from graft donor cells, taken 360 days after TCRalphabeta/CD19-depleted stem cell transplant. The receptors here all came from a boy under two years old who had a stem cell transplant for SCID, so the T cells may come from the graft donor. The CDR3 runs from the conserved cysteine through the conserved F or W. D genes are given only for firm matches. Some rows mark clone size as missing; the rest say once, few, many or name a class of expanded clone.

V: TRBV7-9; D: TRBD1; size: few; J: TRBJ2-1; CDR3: CASSHGGGTGAIEQFF; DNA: TGTGCCAGCAGCCACGGAGGCGGGACAGGGGCTATTGAGCAGTTCTTC
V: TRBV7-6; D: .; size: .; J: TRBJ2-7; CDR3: CASSLVLGAGSEQYF; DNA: TGTGCCAGCAGCTTAGTTTTGGGGGCGGGGAGCGAGCAGTACTTC
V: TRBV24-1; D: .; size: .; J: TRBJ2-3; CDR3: CATSDLDYTTRSSTDTQYF; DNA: TGTGCCACCAGTGATTTGGATTACACGACAAGATCTAGCACAGATACGCAGTATTTT
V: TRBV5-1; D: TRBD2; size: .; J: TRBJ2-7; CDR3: CASSLMSGGAGEQYF; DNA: TGCGCCAGCAGCTTGATGAGCGGGGGGGCCGGCGAGCAGTACTTC
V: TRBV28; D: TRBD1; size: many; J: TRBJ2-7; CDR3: CASSFRQGNEQYF; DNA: TGTGCCAGCAGTTTTCGACAGGGTAACGAGCAGTACTTC
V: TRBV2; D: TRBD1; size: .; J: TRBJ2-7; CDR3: CASSFGQGGLPNEQYF; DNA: TGTGCCAGCAGTTTCGGACAGGGCGGCCTTCCTAACGAGCAGTACTTC
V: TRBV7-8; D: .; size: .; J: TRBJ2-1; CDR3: CASSLREWSSYNEQFF; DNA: TGTGCCAGCAGCTTACGGGAATGGAGCTCCTACAATGAGCAGTTCTTC
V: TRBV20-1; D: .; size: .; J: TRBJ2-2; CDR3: CSGTTGWGGTGELFF; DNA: TGCAGTGGGACGACTGGATGGGGAGGCACCGGGGAGCTGTTTTTT
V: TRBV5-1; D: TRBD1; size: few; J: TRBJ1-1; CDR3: CASSLTGGGPNKAFF; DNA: TGCGCCAGCAGCTTAACAGGGGGCGGCCCGAATAAAGCTTTCTTT
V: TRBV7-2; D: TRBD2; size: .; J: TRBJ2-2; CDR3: CASSPSTSGGAFGELFF; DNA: TGTGCCAGCAGCCCGTCCACTAGCGGGGGGGCCTTCGGGGAGCTGTTTTTT
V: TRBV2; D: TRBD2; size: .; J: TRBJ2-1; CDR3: CASSPTSGGGYEQFF; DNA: TGTGCCAGCAGTCCAACTAGCGGGGGGGGCTATGAGCAGTTCTTC
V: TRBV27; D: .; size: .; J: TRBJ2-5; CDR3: CASSPSSGSQETQYF; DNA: TGTGCCAGCAGTCCGAGTAGCGGTTCACAAGAGACCCAGTACTTC
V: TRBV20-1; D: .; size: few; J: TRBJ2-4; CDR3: CSALRTAGAKNIQYF; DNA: TGCAGTGCTCTTCGGACGGCCGGGGCCAAAAACATTCAGTACTTC
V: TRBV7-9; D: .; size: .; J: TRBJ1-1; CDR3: CASSPSGIANTEAFF; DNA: TGTGCCAGCAGTCCCAGCGGAATTGCGAACACTGAAGCTTTCTTT
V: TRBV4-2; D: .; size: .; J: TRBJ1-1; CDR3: CASSRRDMNTEAFF; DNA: TGTGCCAGCTCGCGTAGGGACATGAACACTGAAGCTTTCTTT
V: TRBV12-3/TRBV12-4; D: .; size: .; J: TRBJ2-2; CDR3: CASSFRGWDTGELFF; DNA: TGTGCCAGCAGTTTTCGGGGCTGGGACACCGGGGAGCTGTTTTTT
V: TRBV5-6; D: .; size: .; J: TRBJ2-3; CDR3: CASSSSDFSDTQYF; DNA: TGTGCCAGCAGCTCTTCCGATTTTTCAGATACGCAGTATTTT
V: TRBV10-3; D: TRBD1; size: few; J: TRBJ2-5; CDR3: CAISGGDRVEGTQYF; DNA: TGTGCCATCAGTGGCGGGGACAGGGTCGAAGGGACCCAGTACTTC
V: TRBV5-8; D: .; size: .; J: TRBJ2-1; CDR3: CASSLMTGAGDEQFF; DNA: TGTGCCAGCAGCTTGATGACGGGGGCCGGCGATGAGCAGTTCTTC
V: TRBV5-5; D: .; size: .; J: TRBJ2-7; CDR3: CASSSQGASSYEQYF; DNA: TGTGCCAGCAGCTCCCAAGGGGCTAGCTCCTACGAGCAGTACTTC
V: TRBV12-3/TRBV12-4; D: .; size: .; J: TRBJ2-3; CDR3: CASSLRSVDTQYF; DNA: TGTGCCAGCAGTTTACGTTCCGTTGATACGCAGTATTTT
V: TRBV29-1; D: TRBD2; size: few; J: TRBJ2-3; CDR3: CSVRLAGTDTQYF; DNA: TGCAGCGTTCGTCTAGCGGGGACAGATACGCAGTATTTT
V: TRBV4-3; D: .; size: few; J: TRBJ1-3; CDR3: CASSQAHQGWRNTIYF; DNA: TGCGCCAGCAGCCAAGCGCATCAGGGGTGGCGAAACACCATATATTTT
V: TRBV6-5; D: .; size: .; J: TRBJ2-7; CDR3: CASSYSRDYEQYF; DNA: TGTGCCAGCAGTTACTCCAGGGACTACGAGCAGTACTTC
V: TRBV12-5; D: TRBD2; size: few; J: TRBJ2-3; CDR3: CASGQGTSIAQYF; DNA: TGTGCTAGTGGCCAAGGGACTAGCATTGCGCAGTATTTT
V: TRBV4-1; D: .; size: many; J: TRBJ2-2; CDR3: CASSQQGLGDTGELFF; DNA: TGCGCCAGCAGCCAGCAGGGGCTTGGGGATACCGGGGAGCTGTTTTTT
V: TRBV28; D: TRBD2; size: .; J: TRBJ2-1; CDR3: CASSLTSGEQFF; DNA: TGTGCCAGCAGTCTCACTAGCGGGGAGCAGTTCTTC
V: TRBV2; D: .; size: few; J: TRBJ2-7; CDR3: CASSERGWGEQYF; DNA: TGTGCCAGCAGTGAAAGGGGTTGGGGCGAGCAGTACTTC
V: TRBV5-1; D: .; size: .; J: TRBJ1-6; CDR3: CASSLVENNSPLHF; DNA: TGCGCCAGCAGCTTGGTAGAGAATAATTCACCCCTCCACTTT